These 22 T cell receptor beta chains were all obtained from the same sample, sequenced in a study of blood T cell repertoires in COVID-19. The protocol was immunoSEQ multiplex PCR, while the TCRdb copy is restricted to in-frame clones and leaves out a portion. The table has about 140,000 clones, 75% to 90% seen once. The specimen sequenced was peripheral blood. These receptors all come from a human donor in a cohort sampled during active COVID-19.

This chain uses TRBV25-1 with TRBJ1-1; possible D gene TRBD1, 5 bases. V gave up 7 bases and J gave up 0 bases, with 12 bases separating them. This CDR3 contains 14 residues. CDR1 is MGHDK, CDR2 SYGVNS, per germline. The CDR3 loop reads CASTPGFVNTEAFF. Written as DNA, the CDR3 is TGTGCCAGCACCCCAGGGTTTGTGAACACTGAAGCTTTCTTT.

V is TRBV9 and J is TRBJ1-1, with D tentatively TRBD1 (5 bases). Trimming stripped 1 base from V and 5 bases from J, with 12 bases between. Looked up from germline, CDR1 is SGDLS and CDR2 is YYNGEE. This CDR3 has 14 residues. The CDR3 spells CASSVLQGGTEAFF. DNA of the CDR3: TGTGCCAGCAGCGTACTTCAGGGTGGGACTGAAGCTTTCTTT.

The chain couples TRBV9 to TRBJ1-2; 8 bases fit TRBD1. In germline, CDR1 is SGDLS, CDR2 YYNGEE. CDR3 length: 16 amino acids. V was pared by 3 bases and J by 4 bases, with 11 bases of the junction left unmatched. The CDR3, as DNA: TGTGCCAGCAGCGCGAATATGGGTCAGGGGGCCTATGGCTACACCTTC. Amino acids: CASSANMGQGAYGYTF.

This clone appeared a single time. The chain combines TRBV5-6 with TRBJ2-5, with TRBD1 identical over 10 bases. Trimming removed 5 bases from V and 2 bases from J; junction bases left unmatched: 3. The CDR3 is made up of 14 amino acids. Germline V gene lookup returns CDR1 SGHDT and CDR2 YYEEEE. The CDR3 bases are TGTGCCAGCAGGGCGGGACAGGGGCAAGAGACCCAGTACTTC. Amino acids: CASRAGQGQETQYF.

The chain uses TRBV12-3 or TRBV12-4 and TRBJ1-2; 7 bases align to TRBD1. The CDR3 is made up of 12 amino acids. V shed 3 bases and J 9 bases; nucleotides not matched to a gene: 4. The CDR3 here is CASSFRQGSYTF. The CDR3 nucleotides read TGTGCCAGCAGTTTTAGACAGGGTAGCTACACCTTC.

Remarks on this clone: One end of the junction fails to match germline, which may point to a read error. V usage is TRBV15 and J usage is TRBJ2-5, with D perhaps TRBD2 (6 bases). CDR3 length: 16 amino acids. The germline gives CDR1 LNHNV, CDR2 YYDKDF (reference sequence). The CDR3 protein is CATSRGDLADQETQYF. CDR3 in DNA: TGTGCCACCAGCAGAGGAGATTTAGCGGACCAGGAGACCCAGTACTTC. The full variable domain, its missing parts supplied by reference TRBV15 and TRBJ2-5, is DAMVIQNPRYQVTQFGKPVTLSCSQTLNHNVMYWYQQKSSQAPKLLFHYYDKDFNNEADTPDNFQSRRPNTSFCFLDIRSPGLGDTAMYLCATSRGDLADQETQYFGPGTRLLVL.

This chain joins TRBV2 and TRBJ2-1; TRBD2 matches at 7 bases. V was clipped by 3 bases and J by 6 bases; unmatched bases: 5. CDR1 SNHLY and CDR2 FYNNEI come from the germline V gene. The CDR3 length is 14 residues. As DNA, the CDR3 is TGTGCCAGCAGTGAGGGCGGGGGAAGCAATGAGCAGTTCTTC. This codes for CASSEGGGSNEQFF.

The rearrangement uses TRBV6-1 and TRBJ1-4, with TRBD1 matching 7 bases. Trimming took 3 bases from V and 6 from J; bases not matched to a gene: 7. This CDR3 region has 15 residues. From germline, CDR1 is MNHNS and CDR2 SASEGT. CDR3 region: CASSEGPGQYEKLFF. CDR3 nucleotides: TGTGCCAGCAGTGAGGGTCCGGGACAGTATGAAAAACTGTTTTTT.

The chain carries TRBV3-1 (or the pseudogene TRBV3-2) and TRBJ2-4; D is possibly TRBD2 (7 bases). This CDR3 has 16 amino acids. V was clipped by 4 bases and J by 8 bases, with 21 bases between them. Germline V gene data show CDR1 as LGHDT and CDR2 as YNNKEL (reference sequence). CDR3 sequence (DNA): TGTGCCAGCAGCCCTACGTCCGGGGGGCCCTTCCACATTCAGTACTTC. Translating gives CASSPTSGGPFHIQYF.

J is TRBJ2-2 and V is TRBV10-3, with 9 bases aligning to TRBD1. There are 16 residues in the CDR3. Germline values: CDR1 ENHRY, CDR2 SYGVKD. The J segment lost 1 base and the V segment lost 2 bases, leaving 2 bases of the junction unmatched. The CDR3: CAISETGQGNTGELFF. Written as DNA, the CDR3 is TGTGCCATCAGTGAGACGGGACAGGGGAACACCGGGGAGCTGTTTTTT.

V is TRBV10-3 and J is TRBJ1-5; D possibly corresponds to TRBD1 (5 bases). The V gene lost 4 bases and the J gene lost 7 bases, with 11 bases spanning the gap. Germline values: CDR1 ENHRY, CDR2 SYGVKD. The CDR3 is made up of 13 amino acids. The CDR3 nucleotides are TGTGCCATCAGTGCAGGGTTGGGACAGCCCCAGCATTTT. Translated: CAISAGLGQPQHF.

This clone has a handful of counts. The CDR3 loop reads CAIPQGGSSGYTF. Written as DNA, the CDR3 is TGTGCCATCCCTCAAGGAGGGTCTAGTGGCTACACCTTC. The V and J genes are TRBV5-4 and TRBJ1-2; D remains ambiguous. This CDR3 is 13 amino acids long. Trimming took 9 bases from V and 7 from J, leaving 19 bases between them. Germline loops: CDR1 SGHNT, CDR2 YYREEE (reference sequence).

This chain links TRBV30 with TRBJ2-1, with TRBD2 matching over 12 bases. V lost 2 bases and J lost 8; bases outside the gene matches: 10. The V gene's germline CDR1 is GTSNPN and CDR2 SVGIG (reference sequence). This CDR3 comprises 16 residues. The CDR3: CAWSKGLAGGYDEQFF. For the CDR3, the DNA is TGTGCCTGGAGTAAGGGGCTAGCGGGAGGGTACGATGAGCAGTTCTTC. Supplemented by reference TRBV30 and TRBJ2-1, the full variable domain reads SQTIHQWPATLVQPVGSPLSLECTVEGTSNPNLYWYRQAAGRGLQLLFYSVGIGQISSEVPQNLSASRPQDRQFILSSKKLLLSDSGFYLCAWSKGLAGGYDEQFFGPGTRLTVL.

The CDR3 sequence is CASSSGGFSYEQYF. Here the CDR3 DNA reads TGTGCCAGCAGCAGCGGGGGCTTCTCCTACGAGCAGTACTTC. The chain links TRBV11-3 to TRBJ2-7; TRBD2 agrees at 8 bases. Germline trimming cut 5 bases from V and 0 bases from J; bases unmatched to any gene: 3. The CDR3 loop spans 14 amino acids. Germline values: CDR1 SGHNT, CDR2 YENEEA. The full variable domain, in which reference TRBV11-3 and TRBJ2-7 provide the parts outside the CDR3, is EAGVVQSPRYKIIEKKQPVAFWCNPISGHNTLYWYLQNLGQGPELLIRYENEEAVDDSQLPKDRFSAERLKGVDSTLKIQPAELGDSAVYLCASSSGGFSYEQYFGPGTRLTVT.

This chain uses TRBV5-1 with TRBJ2-1, with D possibly TRBD1 on 5 matching bases. This CDR3 contains 16 residues. The V gene's germline CDR1 is SGHRS and CDR2 YFSETQ. The V end was cut by 1 base, the J end by 10 bases, with 21 bases between. The CDR3 is CASSLSDNPVGEEQFF. In DNA form, the CDR3 reads TGCGCCAGCAGCTTGTCGGACAACCCGGTTGGGGAAGAGCAGTTCTTC.

The rearrangement joins TRBV27 to TRBJ1-6; unclear D gene. Trimming left V 0 bases short and J 6 bases short, with 6 bases between. Germline CDR1 reads MNHEY; CDR2 reads SMNVEV (reference sequence). The CDR3 length is 14 residues. The CDR3 DNA reads TGTGCCAGCAGTTTATCGGGCAGTAATTCACCCCTCCACTTT. Translated, it gives CASSLSGSNSPLHF.

J is TRBJ1-4 and V is TRBV5-1, with D perhaps TRBD1 (6 bases). V was trimmed by 3 bases and J by 8 bases, leaving 14 bases between them. From germline, CDR1 is SGHRS and CDR2 YFSETQ. The CDR3 covers 14 residues. In DNA, the CDR3 is TGCGCCAGCAGCTGGGGGCCGGGCGGCGAAAAACTGTTTTTT. It codes for CASSWGPGGEKLFF.

J is TRBJ2-5 and V is TRBV9, with 7 bases lining up with TRBD2. From germline, CDR1 is SGDLS and CDR2 YYNGEE. J gave up 1 base and V 4 bases, and 7 bases lay outside the gene matches. The CDR3 is 15 amino acids. CDR3 nucleotides: TGTGCCAGCAGCCGGAGCCGGGGGGTCCAAGAGACCCAGTACTTC. It translates to CASSRSRGVQETQYF.

This clone has only one observation. V and J are TRBV5-1 and TRBJ1-2; TRBD1 agrees at 7 bases. The CDR3 consists of 14 residues. The germline CDR1 and CDR2 sequences are SGHRS and YFSETQ. Trimming cost V 0 bases and J 4 bases; bases outside gene matches: 3. CDR3 amino acids: CASSLGQGGYGYTF. The CDR3 bases are TGCGCCAGCAGCTTGGGGCAGGGGGGCTATGGCTACACCTTC.

This clone was seen a few times. The rearrangement links TRBV7-9 to TRBJ1-3; D gene unclear. The CDR3 is 15 amino acids. With 5 bases removed from V and 0 bases from J, the gap between germline ends came to 11 bases. The V gene's germline CDR1 is SEHNR and CDR2 FQNEAQ (reference sequence). The DNA for the CDR3 is TGTGCCAGCAGCGCGAGTGGAGTCTCTGGAAACACCATATATTTT. Residues: CASSASGVSGNTIYF. The entire variable domain, with the rest obtained from reference TRBV7-9 and TRBJ1-3, is as follows: DTGVSQNPRHKITKRGQNVTFRCDPISEHNRLYWYRQTLGQGPEFLTYFQNEAQLEKSRLLSDRFSAERPKGSFSTLEIQRTEQGDSAMYLCASSASGVSGNTIYFGEGSWLTVV.

The rearrangement joins TRBV6-6 to TRBJ1-5; D ambiguous. Trimming cost V 4 bases and J 6 bases, with 13 bases left between them. CDR1 is MNHNY, CDR2 SVGAGI, per germline (reference sequence). The CDR3 loop spans 14 amino acids. CDR3 nucleotide sequence: TGTGCCAGCAGTTTCGTCAGCGGCGGTCAGCCCCAGCATTTT. This translates into CASSFVSGGQPQHF.

For the CDR3, the DNA is TGTGCCAGCAGCTTGTATTGGGCACCCAACTATGGCTACACCTTC. Translating gives CASSLYWAPNYGYTF. V is TRBV5-5 and J is TRBJ1-2; D uncertain. The ends were cut back, 1 base at V and 2 bases at J, with 12 bases in the middle. The CDR3 spans 15 residues. Germline V gene data show CDR1 as SGHKS and CDR2 as YYEKEE (reference sequence).